The 12 T cell receptor beta chains below all came from one sample that was sequenced in a study of shared clonotypes between healthy human individuals. Clones were sequenced by immunoSEQ multiplex PCR, and TCRdb holds only the in-frame ones, with some missing. Seen here are about 870,000 clones, about 91% observed once, and the top ten hold around 24%. CD8 cells classed as naive were CD45RO-negative and positively selected for CCR7, excluding terminally differentiated effector memory CD45RA+ cells. Sequencing was carried out using naive CD8+ T cells sorted from blood. These receptors were collected from a man aged 25-45 years in good health.

This clone appeared once. This chain connects TRBV12-5 to TRBJ2-7, with D possibly matching TRBD2 (5 bases). The germline CDR1 and CDR2 sequences are LGHNT and FRNRAP. V shed 6 bases and J shed 4 bases, with 7 bases lying between them. This CDR3 is 11 amino acids long. In DNA form, the CDR3 reads TGTGCTAGTGGCCGGGGATACGAGCAGTACTTC. Translated, it gives CASGRGYEQYF.

This clone appeared once. The J gene is TRBJ2-7, the V gene TRBV29-1; 7 nucleotides match TRBD1. V dropped 4 bases and J dropped 7; count of bases not matched to a gene: 22. The CDR3 totals 17 residues. Germline loops: CDR1 SQVTM, CDR2 ANQGSEA. The CDR3 bases are TGCAGCGTTGTTCGCCTTGCCCCTACAGGGGACCCGTTGGAGCAGTACTTC. It translates to CSVVRLAPTGDPLEQYF.

On this clone itself: This same CDR3 is encoded by further DNA sequences in the sample. The rearrangement links TRBV27 to TRBJ2-2, with D uncertain. Germline CDR1 and CDR2: MNHEY and SMNVEV (reference sequence). The CDR3 covers 13 residues. Trimming left V 2 bases short and J 7 bases short, with 8 bases between. The CDR3 DNA reads TGTGCCAGCAGTTTAGCTGGTTTCGGGGAGCTGTTTTTT. Translated, it gives CASSLAGFGELFF.

The rearrangement joins TRBV18 to TRBJ2-7; D gene uncertain. This CDR3 is built from 12 residues. The V and J ends lost 3 bases and 1 base respectively, with 4 bases between them. Germline CDR1 and CDR2: KGHSH and LQKENI. CDR3 sequence reads: CASSPGSYEQYF. CDR3 in DNA: TGTGCCAGCTCACCGGGTTCCTACGAGCAGTACTTC. The full variable domain, rest sourced from reference TRBV18 and TRBJ2-7, is NAGVMQNPRHLVRRRGQEARLRCSPMKGHSHVYWYRQLPEEGLKFMVYLQKENIIDESGMPKERFSAEFPKEGPSILRIQQVVRGDSAAYFCASSPGSYEQYFGPGTRLTVT.

The CDR3 nucleotides read TGTGCCAGCAGCCACCGACACCAGACTAACAATGAGCAGTTCTTC. Its translation: CASSHRHQTNNEQFF. The chain recombines TRBV14 with TRBJ2-1; D might be TRBD2 (5 bases). The V and J ends lost 3 bases and 5 bases respectively, with 14 bases between them. CDR3 size: 15 residues. The germline CDR1 and CDR2 sequences are SGHDN and FVKESK.

Here the CDR3 reads CASRAGGTTYNEQFF. CDR3 coding DNA: TGTGCCAGCAGAGCGGGAGGTACCACCTACAATGAGCAGTTCTTC. V usage is TRBV27 and J usage is TRBJ2-1; 9 nucleotides agree with TRBD2. J lost 2 bases, V lost 6 bases, and 5 bases had no gene match. CDR3 size: 15 residues. Germline V lookup: CDR1 MNHEY, CDR2 SMNVEV (reference sequence).

This clone has only one observation. The chain uses TRBV27 and TRBJ2-1; 9 nucleotides align to TRBD2. Trimming removed 9 bases from V and 4 bases from J; junction bases left unmatched: 7. The CDR3 consists of 14 residues. Germline loops: CDR1 MNHEY, CDR2 SMNVEV (reference sequence). As DNA, the CDR3 is TGTGCCAGTATGGGGACTAGCTATTACAATGAGCAGTTCTTC. It is translated as CASMGTSYYNEQFF.

The V gene is TRBV27, the J gene TRBJ2-7; possibly TRBD1 or TRBD2 for D (6 bases each). CDR1 MNHEY and CDR2 SMNVEV come from the germline V gene (reference sequence). The V gene lost 4 bases and the J gene lost 7 bases, with 17 bases spanning the gap. The CDR3 totals 14 residues. In DNA form, the CDR3 reads TGTGCCAGCAGTTCCGGACAGACACGGGGGGAGCAGTACTTC. This gives the protein CASSSGQTRGEQYF.

This chain links TRBV2 with TRBJ2-6; no reliable D call. In germline, CDR1 is SNHLY, CDR2 FYNNEI. V was shortened by 4 bases and J by 0 bases, with 10 bases between the two germline ends. There are 16 residues in the CDR3. CDR3 amino acids: CASSAPVFSGANVLTF. In nucleotides, the CDR3 is TGTGCCAGCAGTGCCCCAGTATTCTCTGGGGCCAACGTCCTGACTTTC.

The rearrangement uses TRBV10-3 and TRBJ2-1; 10 bases align to TRBD2. CDR3 length equals 17 residues. V was pared by 2 bases and J by 5 bases, with 9 bases of the junction left unmatched. Germline V gene data show CDR1 as ENHRY and CDR2 as SYGVKD. The CDR3 protein is CAISEGASGSFHNEQFF. CDR3 bases: TGTGCCATCAGTGAGGGGGCTAGCGGGAGTTTCCACAATGAGCAGTTCTTC.

The chain uses TRBV6-6 and TRBJ2-3; D possibly corresponds to TRBD2 (5 bases). Trimming removed 6 bases from V and 5 bases from J, with 9 bases in between. This CDR3 region has 12 residues. Per germline, CDR1 MNHNY and CDR2 SVGAGI (reference sequence). The CDR3 reads CASSHAGDTQYF. The CDR3 bases are TGTGCCAGCAGCCACGCGGGAGATACGCAGTATTTT.

Only a few counts were recorded for this clone. V gene TRBV4-1 combines with J gene TRBJ1-5; D is unclear. The V end lost 0 bases, the J end lost 4 bases, and 10 bases lay between the germline ends. The CDR3 is 15 residues long. Germline CDR1 is MGHRA and CDR2 is YSYEKL. CDR3: CASSQDVQRNQPQHF. The CDR3 DNA is TGCGCCAGCAGCCAAGATGTTCAGCGGAATCAGCCCCAGCATTTT.